Presented here are 29 T cell receptor beta chains from one specimen sequenced in a study of CD8+ T cells in alopecia areata. Extracted RNA was reverse transcribed, and the resulting cDNA served as sequencing template. TCRdb's table, derived via immunoSEQ multiplex PCR, lists solely in-frame clones and lacks some. The data show about 2,700 clones, with none appearing a single time. Sample: lesional skin. Receptor source: a C3H/HeJ mouse with alopecia areata. This strain's MHC haplotype is H2-k.

In this sample, this clone turned up many times. Each gene name is a mouse one. The DNA ends 4 residues before the CDR3 does, and the rest of the CDR3 is filled in from the germline J gene. The chain employs TRBV19 and TRBJ1-1; 8 positions match TRBD1. Trimming took 4 bases from V and 0 from J; bases not matched to a gene: 2. The germline V gene encodes CDR1 FNHDT and CDR2 SITEND (reference sequence). The CDR3 runs to 14 residues. CDR3 protein: CASSPDRANTEVFF. CDR3 bases read: TGTGCCAGCAGTCCGGACAGGGCAAACACA.

As to this clone: Translating the DNA gives a protein that differs from the TCRdb entry at residue 13; the protein shown here is that DNA translation. This likely came from a read error, as a far larger clone is one base away. The genes are named according to mouse. With the read ending 3 residues before the CDR3 end, the germline J gene is used to fill in that end. V is TRBV13-1 and J is TRBJ1-6, with D possibly TRBD1 on 5 matching bases. TRBJ1-6 qualifies as an ORF whose function is uncertain. The CDR3 runs to 16 residues. Germline CDR1 and CDR2: NSHNY and SYGAGN. This CDR3 reads CASSDAGNSCNSPLYF. The DNA read from the CDR3 is TGTGCCAGCAGTGATGCAGGGAATTCCTGTAATTCGCCC.

This clone counts as medium-sized. Mouse gene names apply. The read is 4 residues too short to cover the CDR3 end, so that end is filled in from the germline J gene. The gene calls are TRBV17 and TRBJ2-2; 7 nucleotides align to TRBD2. The CDR3 covers 15 residues. With V trimmed by 3 bases and J by 2 bases, 3 bases remained unmatched. CDR1 and CDR2 from the germline V gene are MNHDT and YYDKIL. The sequenced part of the CDR3 DNA is TGTGCTAGCAGTAGGGGCTGGGGGAACACCGGG. It translates to CASSRGWGNTG. The whole CDR3 is CASSRGWGNTGQLYF.

This clone is categorized as medium-sized. Each gene name is a mouse one. The sequenced fragment ends 4 residues before the CDR3 boundary, so the rest is inferred from the germline J gene. V usage is TRBV13-1 and J usage is TRBJ1-1, with D unresolved. There are 14 residues in the CDR3. Germline CDR1 reads NSHNY; CDR2 reads SYGAGN. The V end lost 0 bases, the J end lost 0 bases, and 6 bases lay between the germline ends. CDR3 sequence: CASSDVQSNTEVFF. The DNA read from the CDR3 is TGTGCCAGCAGTGATGTCCAATCAAACACA.

In this sample, this clone is large. Gene names are mouse gene names. With the read ending 4 residues before the CDR3 end, the germline J gene is used to fill in that end. The chain employs TRBV13-1 and TRBJ2-7; D might be TRBD2 (6 bases). The ends were cut back, 5 bases at V and 3 bases at J, with 9 bases in the middle. This CDR3 is 12 amino acids long. Germline assignment: CDR1 NSHNY and CDR2 SYGAGN. The covered CDR3 bases are TGTGCCAGCAGGATGGGGGTCTAT. It yields the protein CASRMGVY. The complete CDR3 reads CASRMGVYEQYF.

This clone was seen a few times. The TCRdb protein fails to match the DNA translation at residue 13; the protein reported here was translated from the DNA. One base separates it from a far larger clone, so it is likely a read error. The germline and genes are mouse ones. The CDR3 end is not reached by the read, which stops 3 residues before it; the germline J gene fills it in. The chain couples TRBV29 to TRBJ1-3; 8 bases match TRBD1. The CDR3 is 16 amino acids. The germline V gene encodes CDR1 MSHET and CDR2 SYDVDS. V trimming: 1 base; J trimming: 3 bases; junction bases outside the gene matches: 5. The CDR3 bases that were read are TGTGCTAGCAGTTTATGGGACAGGAGTTGTGGAAATACG. Protein product: CASSLWDRSCGNT. The CDR3 reads in full as CASSLWDRSCGNTLYF.

There are many counts of this clone. At residue 14, the translated DNA and the protein in TCRdb do not agree; the protein given here is derived from the DNA. Gene names denote mouse genes. With the read ending 3 residues before the CDR3 end, the germline J gene is used to fill in that end. The J gene is TRBJ1-6, the V gene TRBV5; D is undetermined. TRBJ1-6 is reported as an ORF; its role is uncertain. This CDR3 has 17 amino acids. The V gene lost 0 bases and the J gene lost 0 bases, with 9 bases spanning the gap. Per the germline V gene, CDR1 is LGHNA and CDR2 is YNLKQL (reference sequence). The CDR3 reads CASSQDQGLSYNSPLYF. Incomplete CDR3 DNA: TGTGCCAGCAGCCAAGATCAAGGACTTTCCTATAATTCGCCC.

This clone was counted many times. Gene names follow the mouse nomenclature. The read comes to an end 4 residues before the CDR3 does, leaving the germline J gene to fill in the end. The V call is TRBV13-1, the J call TRBJ2-3; 9 bases map to TRBD1. Germline V CDR1 and CDR2: NSHNY, SYGAGN. The V segment lost 4 bases and the J segment 1 base; nucleotides outside the gene matches: 1. The CDR3 has 14 residues. The CDR3 sequence: CASSRDRGAETLYF. The sequenced CDR3 bases are TGTGCCAGCAGTCGGGACAGGGGTGCAGAA.

Turning to this clone: The gene names given are mouse names. The part of the CDR3 DNA that was read is TGTGCCAGCAGTGATGGGGGGGCCGCAGAA. This translates into CASSDGGAAE. The full CDR3 reads CASSDGGAAETLYF. The J gene is TRBJ2-3, the V gene TRBV14; TRBD2 matches at 9 bases. Read sequence stops 4 residues before the CDR3 end, and the germline J gene provides the missing end. Trimming at V came to 4 bases and at J to 3 bases, leaving 3 bases not matched to a gene. The germline CDR1 and CDR2 sequences are SGHDT and FRDEAV. The CDR3 extends over 14 amino acids.

A note on this clone: The gene names here belong to mouse. Read coverage stops 4 residues before the CDR3 terminus; the germline J gene supplies the remainder. The chain has TRBV31 and TRBJ2-2, with D perhaps matching TRBD1 (5 bases). Trimming removed 0 bases from V and 4 bases from J, with 12 bases in between. Germline CDR1 reads GKSSPN; CDR2 reads SITVG. CDR3 length: 15 amino acids. The chain's CDR3 is CAWSLEGRSTGQLYF. The sequenced part of the CDR3 DNA is TGTGCCTGGAGTCTAGAGGGGAGGTCCACCGGG.

Details on this clone: Mouse gene names apply. The CDR3 end lies 4 residues beyond the end of the read and is filled in from the germline J gene. The rearrangement links TRBV19 to TRBJ2-1; a possible D gene is TRBD1 (5 bases). Trimming removed 1 base at V and 4 bases at J, with 9 bases between. Looked up from germline, CDR1 is FNHDT and CDR2 is SITEND (reference sequence). The CDR3 runs 14 residues. The CDR3 region is CASSISTGYAEQFF. The part of the CDR3 DNA that was read is TGTGCCAGCAGTATAAGCACAGGATATGCT.

This clone was detected many times. The gene names given are mouse names. Coverage ceases 4 residues before the CDR3 finishes, and the germline J gene fills in the end. The rearrangement uses TRBV19 and TRBJ2-3, with 8 bases that match TRBD1. CDR1 FNHDT and CDR2 SITEND come from the germline V gene (reference sequence). Unmatched junction bases numbered 8, after V lost 4 bases and J lost 1 base. This CDR3 has 16 residues. CDR3 in amino acids: CASSWGQEDGAETLYF. The sequenced part of the CDR3 DNA is TGTGCCAGCAGTTGGGGACAGGAGGACGGTGCAGAA.

The table lists this clone with many counts. Any gene name here is a mouse gene name. This CDR3 reads CASSLRLLYAEQFF. The sequenced part of the CDR3 DNA is TGTGCCAGCAGTCTCCGACTTCTCTATGCT. The V and J genes are TRBV19 and TRBJ2-1; D remains unclear. Sequencing ends 4 residues short of the CDR3 end; the germline J gene provides the rest. Germline V gives CDR1 FNHDT, CDR2 SITEND (reference sequence). The CDR3 sequence is 14 residues long. The ends were cut back, 4 bases at V and 3 bases at J, with 11 bases in the middle.

This clone was counted at least ten times. The gene symbols are mouse symbols. The CDR3 end falls 4 residues outside the read, so it is completed with the germline J gene. V gene TRBV13-1 combines with J gene TRBJ2-7; TRBD2 aligns across 11 bases. After removal of 3 bases from V and 0 bases from J, the junction contained 2 bases not matched to a gene. This CDR3 region has 15 residues. Germline V gene lookup returns CDR1 NSHNY and CDR2 SYGAGN. The CDR3: CASSGGLGVSYEQYF. CDR3 bases read: TGTGCCAGCAGTGGGGGACTGGGGGTCTCCTAT.

In this sample, this clone is medium-sized. Here the gene names and germline are mouse. The CDR3 goes on 4 residues after the read ends, and that part is filled in from the germline J gene. The genes are TRBV1 and TRBJ2-2; TRBD2 matches 9 bases. The CDR3 length is 15 residues. Germline CDR1 NSQYPW, CDR2 LRSPGD (reference sequence). V lost 4 bases and J lost 0; bases outside the gene matches: 0. The sequenced part of the CDR3 DNA is TGCACCTGCAGTGGGACTGGGGCAAACACCGGG. It translates to CTCSGTGANTG. The whole CDR3 protein reads CTCSGTGANTGQLYF.

This clone has at least ten counts. Gene names follow the mouse nomenclature. From the germline J gene comes the end of the CDR3, since the read stops 4 residues before it. V is TRBV16 and J is TRBJ2-4; TRBD2 agrees at 11 bases. The J segment lost 0 bases and the V segment lost 0 bases, leaving 2 bases of the junction unmatched. The CDR3 is 17 amino acids. Germline-derived CDR1 and CDR2 are SGHSA and FRNQAP. The sequenced CDR3 bases are TGTGCAAGCAGCTTAGATGACTGGGGGGGGAGTCAAAAC. Its translation is CASSLDDWGGSQN. The entire CDR3 protein is CASSLDDWGGSQNTLYF.

This clone was observed at least ten times. Mouse germline and gene names are used. The CDR3 end falls 4 residues outside the read, so it is completed with the germline J gene. The chain links TRBV19 to TRBJ2-3; perhaps TRBD2 as D (5 bases). V lost 4 bases and J 0 bases, leaving 12 bases between the germline ends. Germline assignment: CDR1 FNHDT and CDR2 SITEND (reference sequence). The CDR3 loop spans 15 amino acids. The CDR3 protein is CASSFTGVSAETLYF. Incomplete CDR3 DNA: TGTGCCAGCAGTTTTACTGGTGTTAGTGCAGAA. The full variable domain, with the rest looked up from reference TRBV19 and TRBJ2-3, is GGIITQTPKFLIGQEGQKLTLKCQQNFNHDTMYWYRQDSGKGLRLIYYSITENDLQKGDLSEGYDASREKKSSFSLTVTSAQKNEMAVFLCASSFTGVSAETLYFGSGTRLTVL.

This clone was picked up many times. Genes here carry mouse names. Read coverage stops 4 residues before the CDR3 terminus; the germline J gene supplies the remainder. The V call is TRBV13-1, the J call TRBJ2-1; 7 bases line up with TRBD1. The junction had 5 bases not matched to a gene; V was cut back by 4 bases and J by 4 bases. Germline V gives CDR1 NSHNY, CDR2 SYGAGN. This CDR3 contains 14 residues. CDR3 loop: CASSINRGYAEQFF. The sequenced CDR3 bases are TGTGCCAGCAGTATAAACAGGGGATATGCT.

This clone came up many times. Gene names and germline refer to mouse. Read data end 4 residues before the CDR3 end; the end is taken from the germline J gene. This chain links TRBV5 with TRBJ1-4; possible D gene TRBD1, 5 bases. V lost 1 base and J lost 0, with 6 bases in between. The CDR3 covers 15 residues. Germline V lookup: CDR1 LGHNA, CDR2 YNLKQL (reference sequence). CDR3 sequence reads: CASSQGTISNERLFF. The DNA read from the CDR3 is TGTGCCAGCAGCCAAGGGACAATTTCCAACGAA.

The sample holds many counts of this clone. Gene labels here are mouse ones. The sequence runs out 4 residues before the end of the CDR3; the remainder is reconstructed from the germline J gene. The V and J genes are TRBV13-2 and TRBJ2-7; 7 bases are a match to TRBD1. The germline V gene has CDR1 NNHNN and CDR2 SYGAGS (reference sequence). The CDR3 is made up of 14 amino acids. The CDR3 protein is CASGDRGQKYEQYF. CDR3 DNA, as far as it was read: TGTGCCAGCGGTGACCGGGGACAGAAATAT.

This clone has just a few counts. Any gene name here is a mouse gene name. The read terminates 4 residues before the CDR3 end, so the remaining end is supplied by the germline J gene. The gene calls are TRBV5 and TRBJ2-3, with D maybe TRBD1 (6 bases). Looked up from germline, CDR1 is LGHNA and CDR2 is YNLKQL (reference sequence). This CDR3 has 15 amino acids. Trimming cost V 1 base and J 0 bases, with 8 bases left between them. The sequenced part of the CDR3 DNA is TGTGCCAGCAGCCAAGGGACAGCTAGTGCAGAA. Its protein product is CASSQGTASAE. The entire CDR3 protein is CASSQGTASAETLYF.

This clone was picked up many times. The genes and germline here are from mouse. The part of the CDR3 DNA that was read is TGTGCCAGCAGTATAACCTGGGGCTAT. The encoded protein is CASSITWGY. The whole CDR3 protein is CASSITWGYEQYF. This chain uses TRBV19 with TRBJ2-7; D may be TRBD2 (6 bases). The sequenced fragment ends 4 residues before the CDR3 boundary, so the rest is inferred from the germline J gene. The germline gives CDR1 FNHDT, CDR2 SITEND (reference sequence). The CDR3 is 13 amino acids. Trimming removed 1 base from V and 3 bases from J, with 8 bases in between.

This clone was seen ten or more times. Genes here carry mouse names. The read terminates 4 residues ahead of where the CDR3 ends, so the germline J gene completes it. The V gene is TRBV13-2, the J gene TRBJ2-5; 11 nucleotides line up with TRBD2. V trimming: 0 bases; J trimming: 0 bases; junction bases outside the gene matches: 6. The CDR3 sequence is 18 residues long. Germline V lookup: CDR1 NNHNN, CDR2 SYGAGS (reference sequence). This chain's CDR3 is CASGDDDWGGFNQDTQYF. The CDR3 bases that were read are TGTGCCAGCGGTGATGATGACTGGGGGGGGTTTAACCAAGAC.

This clone was detected ten times or more. Mouse names are used for the genes. The CDR3 end is not reached by the read, which stops 4 residues before it; the germline J gene fills it in. Other DNA sequences in this specimen translate into the identical CDR3. The V gene is TRBV19, the J gene TRBJ2-5, with 9 bases matching TRBD2. The V and J ends lost 4 bases and 3 bases, in that order; junction bases with no gene match: 3. Germline V gives CDR1 FNHDT, CDR2 SITEND (reference sequence). This CDR3 spans 14 amino acids. The CDR3 here is CASSPTGGQDTQYF. The sequenced part of the CDR3 DNA is TGTGCCAGCAGTCCGACTGGGGGACAAGAC.

This clone appeared many times. The genes and germline here are from mouse. Other DNA sequences from this sample encode an identical CDR3 as well. CDR3 loop: CASSRDSANTEVFF. Incomplete CDR3 DNA: TGTGCCAGCAGTCGGGACAGTGCAAACACA. The V and J genes are TRBV19 and TRBJ1-1, with 7 bases aligning to TRBD1. Read sequence stops 4 residues before the CDR3 end, and the germline J gene provides the missing end. There are 14 residues in the CDR3. Per germline, CDR1 FNHDT and CDR2 SITEND (reference sequence). V dropped 4 bases and J dropped 0; count of bases not matched to a gene: 3.

On this clone: Mouse germline and gene names are used. Sequencing ends 4 residues short of the CDR3 end; the germline J gene provides the rest. The rearrangement links TRBV13-3 to TRBJ1-2; possibly TRBD1 for D (6 bases). Trimming took off 7 bases at V and 1 base at J, with 11 bases between the two ends. Germline CDR1 is NNHDY and CDR2 is SYVADS. CDR3 size: 13 residues. CDR3 DNA, as far as it was read: TGTGCCAGCCATCCGGGACAAAACTCC. This gives the protein CASHPGQNS. The whole CDR3 protein reads CASHPGQNSDYTF.

This clone is medium-sized (0.01 to 0.1%) within its sample. The database protein in TCRdb disagrees with the DNA translation at residue 12; the sequence shown here was translated from the DNA. Mouse gene names apply. The sequence runs out 3 residues before the end of the CDR3; the remainder is reconstructed from the germline J gene. The chain has TRBV19 and TRBJ1-3; 7 bases are shared with TRBD1. Trimming at V came to 5 bases and at J to 4 bases, leaving 9 bases not matched to a gene. The germline CDR1 and CDR2 sequences are FNHDT and SITEND (reference sequence). The CDR3 sequence is 15 residues long. CDR3 DNA (partial): TGTGCCAGCAGGCAACTCGACAGGGAGGGAAATACG. Its protein product is CASRQLDREGNT. The full CDR3 is CASRQLDREGNTLYF.

This clone was seen many times. Mouse names are used for the genes. The read comes to an end 4 residues before the CDR3 does, leaving the germline J gene to fill in the end. The genes are TRBV13-1 and TRBJ1-4; TRBD1 matches 8 bases. V gave up 3 bases and J gave up 4 bases; unmatched junction bases: 2. The length of the CDR3 is 14 residues. Germline V CDR1 and CDR2: NSHNY, SYGAGN. The sequenced part of the CDR3 DNA is TGTGCCAGCAGTGCGGGACAGGTCAACGAA. Protein product: CASSAGQVNE. The full CDR3 is CASSAGQVNERLFF. The full variable domain, its missing parts supplied by reference TRBV13-1 and TRBJ1-4, is EAAVTQSPRNKVTVTGGNVTLSCRQTNSHNYMYWYRQDTGHGLRLIHYSYGAGNLRIGDVPDGYKATRTTQEDFFLLLELASPSQTSLYFCASSAGQVNERLFFGHGTKLSVL.

Ten or more counts support this clone. Germline and genes: mouse. The CDR3 end lies 4 residues beyond the end of the read and is filled in from the germline J gene. The genes are TRBV29 and TRBJ2-7, with 11 bases that match TRBD2. CDR1 is MSHET, CDR2 SYDVDS, per germline. This CDR3 is 15 amino acids long. The covered CDR3 bases are TGTGCTAGCAGTTTATTGGGGGACTGGGGGTAT. It is translated as CASSLLGDWGY. The CDR3 in full is CASSLLGDWGYEQYF.